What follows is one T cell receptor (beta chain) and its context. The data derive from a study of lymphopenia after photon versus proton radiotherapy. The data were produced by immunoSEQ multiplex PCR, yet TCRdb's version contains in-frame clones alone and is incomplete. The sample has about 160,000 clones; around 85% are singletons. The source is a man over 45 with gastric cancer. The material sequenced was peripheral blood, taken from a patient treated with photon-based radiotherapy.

As DNA, the CDR3 is TGTGCCACCAGCAGAGATACAGGGGGAACTAATGAAAAACTGTTTTTT. Encoded protein: CATSRDTGGTNEKLFF. This chain uses TRBV15 with TRBJ1-4; 8 nucleotides line up with TRBD1. CDR1 is LNHNV and CDR2 is YYDKDF in the germline V gene (reference sequence). CDR3 length: 16 amino acids. J was trimmed by 1 base and V by 0 bases; bases with no gene match: 1.